These 31 T cell receptor beta chains originate from one sample sequenced in a study of T cell repertoires in cytomegalovirus infection. MiXCR, applied by TCRdb to the reads, yields one record per CDR3 protein. The data show roughly 500,000 distinct CDR3 sequences, 11% seen once. Sequencing input: PBMCs. The receptors derive from a human donor in good health (CMV status not recorded). Some clones in this sample may be carry-over from other donors' samples.

Ten or more counts support this clonotype. The chain carries TRBV2 and TRBJ1-1; D ambiguous. This CDR3 is 13 amino acids long. Germline CDR1 SNHLY, CDR2 FYNNEI. V was clipped by 5 bases and J by 1 base, with 8 bases between them. The CDR3 here is CASSQLENTEAFF. The CDR3 DNA is TGTGCCAGCAGTCAACTTGAGAACACTGAAGCTTTCTTT.

The V call is TRBV20-1, the J call TRBJ1-6; no reliable D call. The CDR3 totals 13 residues. Trimming shortened V by 6 bases and J by 7 bases, and 13 bases separated the two germline ends. Germline V lookup: CDR1 DFQATT, CDR2 SNEGSKA (reference sequence). In DNA form, the CDR3 reads TGCAGTGCCTGGATAGAGTGGAATTCACCCCTCCACTTT. This gives the protein CSAWIEWNSPLHF.

V and J are TRBV20-1 and TRBJ2-2, with D tentatively TRBD1 (6 bases). The CDR3 totals 13 residues. V lost 2 bases and J lost 5, with 9 bases in between. The germline gives CDR1 DFQATT, CDR2 SNEGSKA (reference sequence). The CDR3 spells CSARQGWTGELFF. The CDR3 coding sequence is TGCAGTGCTAGACAGGGGTGGACCGGGGAGCTGTTTTTT.

This clonotype was counted many times. This sequence joins TRBV11-2 and TRBJ2-2; TRBD2 agrees at 11 bases. V shed 1 base, J shed 4 bases, and the junction held 11 bases outside the gene matches. Per the germline V gene, CDR1 is SGHAT and CDR2 is FQNNGV. CDR3 length equals 19 residues. The CDR3 loop is CASSLGASLAGGPTGELFF. The CDR3 DNA reads TGTGCCAGCAGCTTAGGGGCCTCTTTAGCGGGGGGGCCCACCGGGGAGCTGTTTTTT.

CDR3 nucleotides: TGTGCCAGCAGCCAAGACCGGCAGAGCGAAGCTTTCTTT. Amino acids: CASSQDRQSEAFF. The genes are TRBV3-1 and TRBJ1-1; no clear D. V shed 0 bases and J shed 8 bases, with 10 bases lying between them. CDR3 length: 13 residues. CDR1 and CDR2 (germline): LGHDT, YNNKEL (reference sequence).

This clonotype was recorded at least ten times. The V call is TRBV24-1, the J call TRBJ2-1, with D possibly matching TRBD1 (5 bases). Between the trimmed V and J ends, which lost 2 bases and 7 bases, there was a span of 11 bases. Germline V gene sequence: CDR1 KGHDR, CDR2 SFDVKD. CDR3 length equals 14 residues. The CDR3 DNA sequence: TGTGCCACCAGTGATTATTACCAGGGTAATGAGCAGTTCTTC. Residues: CATSDYYQGNEQFF.

This clonotype was seen repeatedly, ten times or more. The chain couples TRBV20-1 to TRBJ1-5; D gene uncertain. V shed 3 bases and J shed 0 bases, with 3 bases lying between them. Looked up from germline, CDR1 is DFQATT and CDR2 is SNEGSKA (reference sequence). This CDR3 comprises 12 residues. This CDR3 is CSARSSNQPQHF. CDR3 bases: TGCAGTGCTAGGTCTAGCAATCAGCCCCAGCATTTT.

The gene calls are TRBV29-1 and TRBJ2-1; 9 bases fit TRBD2. The trim removed 2 bases at V and 4 bases at J, leaving 12 bases unmatched. This CDR3 comprises 17 residues. Germline V gene data show CDR1 as SQVTM and CDR2 as ANQGSEA. CDR3 amino acids: CSVESVGSGRGYNEQFF. CDR3 DNA: TGCAGCGTTGAATCGGTTGGTAGCGGGAGAGGATACAATGAGCAGTTCTTC.

This clonotype was seen at least ten times. The chain combines TRBV11-2 with TRBJ2-5; D is uncertain. Per germline, CDR1 SGHAT and CDR2 FQNNGV. This CDR3 is built from 14 residues. The ends were cut back, 0 bases at V and 5 bases at J, with 10 bases in the middle. This chain's CDR3 is CASSLDYASETQYF. In DNA, the CDR3 is TGTGCCAGCAGCTTAGACTACGCCAGTGAGACCCAGTACTTC.

The chain joins TRBV20-1 to TRBJ1-6; D might be TRBD1 (5 bases). From germline, CDR1 is DFQATT and CDR2 SNEGSKA (reference sequence). V dropped 3 bases and J dropped 4 bases, with 13 bases sitting between them. The CDR3 runs 15 residues. The CDR3 here is CSARGRGGYNSPLHF. CDR3 DNA sequence: TGCAGTGCTAGGGGGCGGGGCGGTTATAATTCACCCCTCCACTTT.

This clonotype was seen many times. The chain couples TRBV11-2 to TRBJ2-7; D is possibly TRBD1 or TRBD2 (7 bases each). Germline-derived CDR1 and CDR2 are SGHAT and FQNNGV. The V and J ends lost 5 bases and 4 bases respectively, with 12 bases between them. The CDR3 is made up of 13 amino acids. The CDR3 coding sequence is TGTGCCAGCAGCCAGGGGGGGGTTTACGAGCAGTACTTC. Amino acid sequence: CASSQGGVYEQYF.

This chain's CDR3 is CASSFSGGGNIQYF. The CDR3 DNA sequence: TGTGCCAGCAGTTTCTCGGGGGGAGGAAACATTCAGTACTTC. This chain joins TRBV28 and TRBJ2-4, with 7 bases aligning to TRBD2. The ends lost 3 bases at V and 6 bases at J; junction bases unmatched: 5. The CDR3 totals 14 residues. Germline CDR1 reads MDHEN; CDR2 reads SYDVKM.

In its sample, this clonotype was seen a few times. This chain links TRBV5-1 with TRBJ2-3; 7 bases map to TRBD1. After removal of 7 bases from V and 1 base from J, the junction contained 9 bases not matched to a gene. The CDR3 is made up of 15 amino acids. Per germline, CDR1 SGHRS and CDR2 YFSETQ. The DNA for the CDR3 is TGCGCCAGCCGTACCCGAGGACAGGGCACAGATACGCAGTATTTT. It encodes CASRTRGQGTDTQYF.

This clonotype appeared many times. The chain recombines TRBV7-8 with TRBJ1-2; D gene ambiguous. The ends were cut back, 5 bases at V and 11 bases at J, with 21 bases in the middle. Germline V gene sequence: CDR1 SGHVS, CDR2 FQNEAQ. CDR3 length equals 14 residues. CDR3 in DNA: TGTGCCAGCAGCCAACTGCCACGAGCGCGAGATTACACCTTC. This encodes CASSQLPRARDYTF.

This clonotype came up many times. This chain uses TRBV12-3 or TRBV12-4 with TRBJ2-1; possible D gene TRBD2, 7 bases. Trimming removed 6 bases from V and 6 bases from J, with 18 bases in between. The CDR3 runs to 15 residues. CDR3 DNA sequence: TGTGCCAGCAGATACACAGGGAGGGCCTTCAATGAGCAGTTCTTC. Translated: CASRYTGRAFNEQFF.

In the case of this clonotype: A much larger clone lies one base from this, so it may be a read error. The chain carries TRBV10-2 and TRBJ1-5; D uncertain. Germline assignment: CDR1 WSHSY and CDR2 SAAADI. V lost 11 bases to trimming and J lost 0 bases, with 11 bases between them. The length of the CDR3 is 13 residues. The CDR3 spells CAASLISNQPQHF. The CDR3, as DNA: TGCGCCGCTTCCCTTATTAGCAATCAGCCCCAGCATTTT.

This clonotype showed up many times. V usage is TRBV27 and J usage is TRBJ2-1, with a weak D call TRBD2 (6 bases). Germline lookup yields CDR1 MNHEY and CDR2 SMNVEV (reference sequence). V was pared by 5 bases and J by 4 bases, with 12 bases between. CDR3 length: 14 amino acids. CDR3 bases: TGTGCCAGCAGTCCGACTAGAGTGTACAATGAGCAGTTCTTC. It codes for CASSPTRVYNEQFF.

This clonotype was recorded many times. The chain combines TRBV28 with TRBJ2-3; the D gene could be TRBD1 or TRBD2 (6 bases each). Per germline, CDR1 MDHEN and CDR2 SYDVKM. Trimming stripped 7 bases from V and 1 base from J, with 18 bases between. CDR3 length: 16 amino acids. The CDR3: CASIPSTGARTDTQYF. CDR3 in DNA: TGTGCCAGCATTCCATCGACGGGGGCCCGCACAGATACGCAGTATTTT.

A few counts support this clonotype. V gene TRBV7-3 combines with J gene TRBJ2-3, with TRBD2 matching 13 bases. Germline V gene lookup returns CDR1 SGHTA and CDR2 FQGTGA. The CDR3 is made up of 16 amino acids. V shed 6 bases, J shed 2 bases, and the junction held 5 bases outside the gene matches. DNA for the CDR3: TGTGCCAGCAGTGCACTAGCGGGAGGGGACACAGATACGCAGTATTTT. It encodes CASSALAGGDTDTQYF.

This clonotype came up many times. The chain joins TRBV7-8 to TRBJ2-2, with a weak D call TRBD1 (6 bases). The germline gives CDR1 SGHVS, CDR2 FQNEAQ. V was pared by 5 bases and J by 1 base, with 11 bases between. The length of the CDR3 is 15 residues. In DNA, the CDR3 is TGTGCCAGCAGCCTTCAACAGGGGAACACCGGGGAGCTGTTTTTT. It encodes CASSLQQGNTGELFF.

Remarks on this clonotype: A much larger clone is a single base away; this may be a read error. Since the CDR3 does not end with the conserved phenylalanine or tryptophan, this likely comes from a read error. It is unclear where the CDR3 begins or ends on the DNA, so no DNA is shown, and the CDR3 is as TCRdb lists it. The chain joins TRBV6-1 to TRBJ2-1; the table's D gene call, TRBD1, was not cross checked with the DNA. Germline CDR1 reads MNHNS; CDR2 reads SASEGT. The CDR3 totals 13 residues, both ends included. CDR3 sequence: CASSLARQGSKFL.

In its sample, this clonotype was seen many times. The chain recombines TRBV28 with TRBJ2-1, with 8 bases that match TRBD2. Losses at the gene ends were 5 bases for V and 3 bases for J; bases not matched to a gene: 6. Germline V gene data show CDR1 as MDHEN and CDR2 as SYDVKM. The CDR3 loop spans 15 amino acids. The CDR3: CASSAYSGIYNEQFF. The CDR3 DNA is TGTGCCAGCAGTGCGTATAGCGGGATCTACAATGAGCAGTTCTTC.

In this sample, this clonotype turned up a few times. The chain recombines TRBV28 with TRBJ1-2; D unresolved. Germline V lookup: CDR1 MDHEN, CDR2 SYDVKM. This CDR3 region has 15 residues. Trimming shortened V by 10 bases and J by 7 bases, and 25 bases separated the two germline ends. Here the CDR3 reads CATKTGELRPSGYTF. DNA for the CDR3: TGTGCCACCAAGACTGGCGAGTTGCGGCCCTCTGGCTACACCTTC.

There are many counts of this clonotype. The V gene is TRBV7-9, the J gene TRBJ2-1; 12 bases match TRBD2. The ends lost 5 bases at V and 7 bases at J; junction bases unmatched: 9. Germline V gene sequence: CDR1 SEHNR, CDR2 FQNEAQ (reference sequence). The CDR3 sequence is 16 residues long. CDR3 DNA: TGTGCCAGCAGCCCGAGGGGACTAGCGGGCGGGAATGAGCAGTTCTTC. Amino acid sequence: CASSPRGLAGGNEQFF.

This clonotype was observed many times. The DNA for the CDR3 is TGTGCCAGCAGCTCATCCAGCGAAGAGACCCAGTACTTC. Protein product: CASSSSSEETQYF. The chain links TRBV7-3 to TRBJ2-5; no definite D call. Germline values: CDR1 SGHTA, CDR2 FQGTGA. V was cut by 4 bases and J by 3 bases, with 9 bases left in between. This CDR3 region has 13 residues.

This clonotype was detected ten times or more. The chain links TRBV6-6 to TRBJ2-7, with D possibly TRBD1 on 7 matching bases. The germline V gene has CDR1 MNHNY and CDR2 SVGAGI (reference sequence). V lost 2 bases to trimming and J lost 2 bases, with 19 bases between them. The CDR3 is 17 amino acids. Here the CDR3 reads CASSYKPQGGSPYEQYF. CDR3 coding DNA: TGTGCCAGCAGTTACAAACCTCAGGGGGGATCCCCCTACGAGCAGTACTTC.

The gene calls are TRBV5-1 and TRBJ2-3; TRBD2 matches at 8 bases. J was trimmed by 0 bases and V by 6 bases; bases with no gene match: 12. The CDR3 is 17 residues long. CDR1 and CDR2 (germline): SGHRS, YFSETQ. CDR3 in amino acids: CASTYTSGWGSTDTQYF. The CDR3 DNA follows: TGCGCCAGCACCTACACTAGCGGATGGGGTAGCACAGATACGCAGTATTTT.

At least ten counts were recorded for this clonotype. This chain uses TRBV7-9 with TRBJ1-2; 10 positions match TRBD1. Losses at the gene ends were 5 bases for V and 11 bases for J; bases not matched to a gene: 5. Germline V lookup: CDR1 SEHNR, CDR2 FQNEAQ (reference sequence). CDR3 length: 12 amino acids. CDR3 sequence: CASSLGQGWYTF. As DNA, the CDR3 is TGTGCCAGCAGCCTGGGACAGGGGTGGTACACCTTC.

With respect to this clonotype: At one end, the junction sequence differs from germline, possibly due to a read error. The rearrangement uses TRBV3-1 and TRBJ1-1, with D perhaps TRBD1 (6 bases). Germline V lookup: CDR1 LGHDT, CDR2 YNNKEL (reference sequence). The CDR3 extends over 14 amino acids. CDR3 coding DNA: TGTGCCAGCACCCAAAGGGGGGTGAACACTGAAGCTTTCTTT. Translation: CASTQRGVNTEAFF.

This clonotype showed up many times. The chain combines TRBV18 with TRBJ1-5; possibly TRBD1 for D (6 bases). V lost 4 bases, J lost 5 bases, and 12 bases lay in between. CDR1 and CDR2 (germline): KGHSH, LQKENI. The CDR3 has 14 residues. CDR3 bases: TGTGCCAGCTCACGGACAGACCGCTATCAGCCCCAGCATTTT. Protein sequence: CASSRTDRYQPQHF.

The rearrangement joins TRBV10-3 to TRBJ1-5, with a tentative D call TRBD1 (6 bases). Trimming cost V 2 bases and J 4 bases, with 9 bases left between them. Germline-derived CDR1 and CDR2 are ENHRY and SYGVKD. The CDR3 loop spans 14 amino acids. CDR3 DNA sequence: TGTGCCATCAGTGAGACAGGGACTAATCAGCCCCAGCATTTT. Its protein is CAISETGTNQPQHF.